The entry that follows covers one T cell receptor (beta chain) sequence. What it binds is unknown. These data belong to a study of cytomegalovirus exposure and HLA in healthy donors. PCR employed 60 Vbeta and 13 Jbeta primers. Here immunoSEQ multiplex PCR was the method, and the copy in TCRdb shows in-frame clones only, minus some. The table shows under 150,000 clones, with about three quarters occurring only once. Study-wide results and caveats: Most CMV-associated TCR beta chains appeared HLA-restricted in a later analysis. Reportedly, HLA-A and HLA-B alleles of most subjects were accurately predicted from TCR beta. Analysis was carried out at a later point, and it linked a missense DCLRE1C variant to TCR beta V- and J-gene trimming. The study flagged about 150 TCR beta chains as cytomegalovirus-associated.

Input material: PBMCs. This TCR came from a woman younger than 30 in good health and CMV-seronegative.

The CDR3 DNA reads as TGTGCCAGCAGCCCGCGCACCCGGGACAGGGGGCTCAATCAGCCCCAGCATTTT. This sequence encodes CASSPRTRDRGLNQPQHF. V and J are TRBV4-2 and TRBJ1-5, with 12 bases lining up with TRBD1. Trimming at V came to 4 bases and at J to 3 bases, leaving 10 bases not matched to a gene. The CDR3 runs 18 residues. Germline loops: CDR1 LGHNA, CDR2 YNFKEQ.